This T cell receptor beta chain appears in the sequencing data of a study of beta chain features in type 1 diabetes. The investigators reverse transcribed all of the isolated RNA, so they sequenced expressed TCRB transcripts. Sequencing was performed with immunoSEQ multiplex PCR; in TCRdb, only in-frame clones are kept and a portion is missing. The sample records about 400,000 clones, over 10% being singletons. Approximately 100 mL of blood, on average, came from one heparinised draw per donor. Naive, central memory, regulatory and stem cell-like memory cells within the CD4+ compartment were sorted using CD45RO/CCR7/CD25/CD127/CD95/CD27. Germline V gene data show CDR1 as SGHRS and CDR2 as YFSETQ. The length of the CDR3 is 14 residues. The V end was cut by 1 base, the J end by 9 bases, with 14 bases between. Overall study results and limits: Researchers reported that naive, central memory and Treg TCRB repertoires appeared more similar in patients than in healthy donors. Shortening that was moderate but significant affected the TCRB CDR3s of Type 1 diabetes patients in all four CD4+ subsets. Whatever favoring of shorter templates PCR might show would apply equally to patients and controls.

Worth noting for this clone: Its specificity is not known.

Sequencing used naive CD4+ T cells from blood. The chain carries TRBV5-1 and TRBJ2-1; D is uncertain. The clonotype comes from a young woman with type 1 diabetes. CDR3 sequence reads: CASSLFEVVGEQFF. The CDR3 DNA reads as TGCGCCAGCAGCTTGTTCGAGGTAGTAGGTGAGCAGTTCTTC.